This is a list of T cell receptor beta chains from one sample in a study of shared clonotypes between healthy human individuals. Here immunoSEQ multiplex PCR was the method, and the copy in TCRdb shows in-frame clones only, minus some. The profile shows over a million clones, about three quarters of them singletons. Sequenced material: memory CD4+ T cells sorted from blood. These receptors were obtained from a man aged 18-30 years in good health. Each CDR3 is given with its conserved first and last residue.

cdr3_length,j_call,v_call,cdr3_aa
13,TRBJ2-2,TRBV6-1,CASRMLGGGELFF
17,TRBJ2-3,TRBV9,CASSVTSGFSSTDTQYF
16,TRBJ2-6,TRBV5-4,CASSLAPRAGANVLTF
11,TRBJ2-7,TRBV19,CFPGTAYEQYF
15,TRBJ2-7,TRBV10-2,CASRTNTGQTSEQYF
13,TRBJ1-1,TRBV7-8,CASSADLNTEAFF
18,TRBJ1-2,TRBV7-9,CASSALDRDSRVGYGYTF
15,TRBJ2-1,TRBV28,CASRPPRSGYNEQFF
14,TRBJ1-6,TRBV9,CASGTGSYNSPLHF
14,TRBJ2-5,TRBV5-4,CASSSLAGQETQYF
13,TRBJ2-3,TRBV29-1,CSVEGRGQDTQYF
12,TRBJ1-6,TRBV12-5,CASGLDYSPLHF
13,TRBJ1-5,TRBV7-2,CASSLAGPAPQHF
12,TRBJ2-1,TRBV11-3,CASSWRENEQFF
19,TRBJ2-2,TRBV4-3,CASSQVRSGTGGFTGELFF
14,TRBJ2-7,TRBV6-5,CATTTSGRRYEQYF
15,TRBJ2-7,TRBV5-1,CASSITSGGASEQYF
18,TRBJ1-2,TRBV5-1,CASSLEGSGYTANYGYTF
14,TRBJ2-2,TRBV7-2,CASSLVGTGGELFF
17,TRBJ2-1,TRBV6-1,CASSEARPSGGARMGFF
15,TRBJ2-5,TRBV7-2,CASSFRGSGQETQYF
16,TRBJ2-7,TRBV18,CASSLGTGLQLGEQYF
14,TRBJ2-2,TRBV6-1,CASRGDPSTGELFF
15,TRBJ2-2,TRBV9,CASSVGGSLTGELFF
15,TRBJ2-3,TRBV2,CASSRLAGGTDTQYF
14,TRBJ1-1,TRBV5-1,CASSLEGRVGEAFF
14,TRBJ1-2,TRBV7-3,CASSWADLNYGYTF
16,TRBJ1-2,TRBV18,CASSRFSTGANYGYTF
15,TRBJ1-4,TRBV2,CASSEALTPGEKLFF
15,TRBJ1-1,TRBV19,CASSMGRIQNTEAFF
13,TRBJ1-2,TRBV6-5,CASSMNRVYGYTF
17,TRBJ2-2,TRBV18,CASSPSTTGTNTGELFF
15,TRBJ1-3,TRBV15,CATSRAGAKGNTIYF
14,TRBJ1-1,TRBV5-6,CASSPPTGTGVAFF
16,TRBJ2-1,TRBV4-1,CASGSGGIAVYNEQFF
14,TRBJ1-2,TRBV18,CASSPEGANYGYTF
19,TRBJ2-6,TRBV15,CATSRNPGQGFSGANVLTF
14,TRBJ1-6,TRBV25-1,CASSSSGNNSPLHF
17,TRBJ1-1,TRBV5-4,CASSLGTGGTVNTEAFF
13,TRBJ2-7,TRBV6-6,CASTDGGVGEQYF
15,TRBJ1-6,TRBV29-1,CSVAESTARHSPLHF
17,TRBJ2-4,TRBV5-4,CASSFYSAFVAKNIQYF
17,TRBJ1-5,TRBV18,CASSPTAGDGSNQPQHF
16,TRBJ1-5,TRBV9,CASSSDGQGDNQPQHF
13,TRBJ2-5,TRBV6-1,CASSGLIRETQYF
13,TRBJ2-7,TRBV7-2,CASSPGPQAEQYF
13,TRBJ1-1,TRBV19,CASSPQGITEAFF
15,TRBJ2-2,TRBV5-6,CASSWRDVATGELFF
13,TRBJ2-5,TRBV29-1,CSVDRVGVETQYF
15,TRBJ1-5,TRBV7-2,CASSPLGGGNQPQHF
15,TRBJ2-3,TRBV29-1,CSVAYSGTITDTQYF
15,TRBJ1-4,TRBV14,CASSQDPGAGEKLFF
12,TRBJ1-1,TRBV6-1,CASSYGVARAFF